This T cell receptor (beta chain) stems from a study of T cells after posttransplantation cyclophosphamide. Some clones are missing from TCRdb's copy, which holds only in-frame ones; the method was immunoSEQ multiplex PCR. This sample has 20,000 to 25,000 clones; around 97% occur once, and the top ten carry about 0.12%. Cells defined as naive were viable CD3+CD4+ or CD3+CD8+ and CCR7+CD45RA+CD45RO-CD95-CD27+CD28+. The related graft donor's blood sample was taken on the day of bone marrow donation. Regarding this clone: Its target is not known. A junction end diverges from the germline sequence, so it may reflect a read error.

Study-wide findings and caveats: Recipient CMV seropositivity and CMV reactivation strongly tracked TRB clonality. Tissue-infiltrating T cells from skin or gut overlapped little with blood T cells. Donor CD8+ memory clones often dominated recipient blood repertoires at later times.

The CDR3 length is 11 residues. The germline CDR1 and CDR2 sequences are SGHTA and FQGNSA. The sample was naive CD4+ T cells sorted from PBMCs. This sequence joins TRBV7-2 and TRBJ2-7; 9 nucleotides match TRBD1. The sequence derives from a man between 45 and 60 years old in good health, CMV-negative, and a related stem cell transplant donor. The CDR3: CASSSGDRVRF. The DNA for the CDR3 is TGTGCCAGCAGCTCCGGGGACAGGGTTCGCTTC.